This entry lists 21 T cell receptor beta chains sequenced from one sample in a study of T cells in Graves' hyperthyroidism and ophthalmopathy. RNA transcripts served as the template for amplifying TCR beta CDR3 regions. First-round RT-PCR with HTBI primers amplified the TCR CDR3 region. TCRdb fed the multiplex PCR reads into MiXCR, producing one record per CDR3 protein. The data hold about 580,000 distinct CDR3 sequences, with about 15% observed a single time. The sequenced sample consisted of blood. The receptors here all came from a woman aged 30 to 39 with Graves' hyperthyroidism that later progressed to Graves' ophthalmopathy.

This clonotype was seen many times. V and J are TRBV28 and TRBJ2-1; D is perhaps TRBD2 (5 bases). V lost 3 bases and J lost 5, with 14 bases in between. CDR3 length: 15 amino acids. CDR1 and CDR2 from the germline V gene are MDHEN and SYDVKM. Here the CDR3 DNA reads TGTGCCAGCAGTTTGGGCCCTAGCAGGCACAATGAGCAGTTCTTC. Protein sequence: CASSLGPSRHNEQFF.

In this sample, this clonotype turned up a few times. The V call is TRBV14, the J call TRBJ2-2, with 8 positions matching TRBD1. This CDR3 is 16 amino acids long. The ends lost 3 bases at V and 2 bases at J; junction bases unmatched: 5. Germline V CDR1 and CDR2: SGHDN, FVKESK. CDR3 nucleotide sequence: TGTGCCAGCAGCCAGGGGACAGGTCTTAACACCGGGGAGCTGTTTTTT. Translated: CASSQGTGLNTGELFF.

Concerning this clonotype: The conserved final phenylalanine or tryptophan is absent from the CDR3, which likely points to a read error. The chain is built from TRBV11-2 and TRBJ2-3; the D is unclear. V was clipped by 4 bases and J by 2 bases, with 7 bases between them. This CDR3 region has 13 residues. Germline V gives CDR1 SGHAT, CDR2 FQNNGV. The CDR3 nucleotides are TGTGCCAGCAGCTCACACAACACAGATACGCAGTATCTT. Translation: CASSSHNTDTQYL.

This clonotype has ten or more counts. Here the CDR3 reads CSVGASGTYNEQFF. CDR3 DNA: TGCAGCGTTGGCGCTAGCGGGACATACAATGAGCAGTTCTTC. The chain recombines TRBV29-1 with TRBJ2-1; TRBD2 aligns across 9 bases. The J segment lost 4 bases and the V segment lost 4 bases, leaving 5 bases of the junction unmatched. Germline-derived CDR1 and CDR2 are SQVTM and ANQGSEA. The CDR3 sequence is 14 residues long.

CDR3 in DNA: TGTGCCAGTAGGGACAGCTACTCTGGAAACACCATATATTTT. Encoded protein: CASRDSYSGNTIYF. The chain links TRBV19 to TRBJ1-3; TRBD1 is a possible D gene (6 bases). Germline V gene data show CDR1 as LNHDA and CDR2 as SQIVND (reference sequence). V gave up 6 bases and J gave up 0 bases, with 9 bases separating them. The CDR3 totals 14 residues.

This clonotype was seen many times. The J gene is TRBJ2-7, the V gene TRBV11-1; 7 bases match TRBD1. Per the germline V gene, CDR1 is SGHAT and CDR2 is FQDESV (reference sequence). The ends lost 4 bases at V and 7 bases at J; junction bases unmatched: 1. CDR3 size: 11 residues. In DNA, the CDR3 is TGTGCCAGCAGCTCACAGGGGGAGCAGTACTTC. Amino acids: CASSSQGEQYF. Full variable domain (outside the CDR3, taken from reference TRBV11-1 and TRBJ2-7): EAEVAQSPRYKITEKSQAVAFWCDPISGHATLYWYRQILGQGPELLVQFQDESVVDDSQLPKDRFSAERLKGVDSTLKIQPAELGDSAMYLCASSSQGEQYFGPGTRLTVT.

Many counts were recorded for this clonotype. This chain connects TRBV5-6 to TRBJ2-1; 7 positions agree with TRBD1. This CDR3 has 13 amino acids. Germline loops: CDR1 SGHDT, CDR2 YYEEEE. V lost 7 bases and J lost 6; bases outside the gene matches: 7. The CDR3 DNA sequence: TGTGCCAGCTCCGGGACAGCTACCAATGAGCAGTTCTTC. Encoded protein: CASSGTATNEQFF.

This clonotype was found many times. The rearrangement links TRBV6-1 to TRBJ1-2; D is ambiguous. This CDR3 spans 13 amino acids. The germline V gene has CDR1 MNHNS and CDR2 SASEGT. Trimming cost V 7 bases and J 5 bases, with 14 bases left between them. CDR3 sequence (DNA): TGTGCCAGCACTAACAGCTTGGGGTATGGCTACACCTTC. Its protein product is CASTNSLGYGYTF.

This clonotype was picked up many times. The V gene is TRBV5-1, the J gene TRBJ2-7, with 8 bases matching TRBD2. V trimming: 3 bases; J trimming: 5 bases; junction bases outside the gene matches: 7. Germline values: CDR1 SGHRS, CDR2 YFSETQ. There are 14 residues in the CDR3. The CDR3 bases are TGCGCCAGCAGCTCCTTGAGCGGGAGTGACGAGCAGTACTTC. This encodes CASSSLSGSDEQYF.

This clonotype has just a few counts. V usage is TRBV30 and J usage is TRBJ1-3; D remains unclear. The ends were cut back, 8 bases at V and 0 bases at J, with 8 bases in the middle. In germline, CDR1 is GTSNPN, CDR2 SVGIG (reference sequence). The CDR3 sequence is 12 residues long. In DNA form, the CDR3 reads TGTGCCGGAGGTAACTCTGGAAACACCATATATTTT. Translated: CAGGNSGNTIYF. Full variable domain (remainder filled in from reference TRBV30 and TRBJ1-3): SQTIHQWPATLVQPVGSPLSLECTVEGTSNPNLYWYRQAAGRGLQLLFYSVGIGQISSEVPQNLSASRPQDRQFILSSKKLLLSDSGFYLCAGGNSGNTIYFGEGSWLTVV.

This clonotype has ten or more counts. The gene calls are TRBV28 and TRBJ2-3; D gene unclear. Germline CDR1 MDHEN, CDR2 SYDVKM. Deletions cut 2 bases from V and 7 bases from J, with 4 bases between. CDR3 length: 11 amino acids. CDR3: CASSLAYTQYF. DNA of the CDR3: TGTGCCAGCAGTTTAGCGTATACGCAGTATTTT. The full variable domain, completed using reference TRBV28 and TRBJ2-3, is DVKVTQSSRYLVKRTGEKVFLECVQDMDHENMFWYRQDPGLGLRLIYFSYDVKMKEKGDIPEGYSVSREKKERFSLILESASTNQTSMYLCASSLAYTQYFGPGTRLTVL.

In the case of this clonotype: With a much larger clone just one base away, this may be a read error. The CDR3 coding sequence is TGCAGCGTTGAAGAGCGGGAGGGCCTTTATGAGCAGTACTTC. It is translated as CSVEEREGLYEQYF. This sequence joins TRBV29-1 and TRBJ2-7; 9 bases align to TRBD2. The CDR3 has 14 amino acids. Trimming took 0 bases from V and 7 from J; bases not matched to a gene: 7. Germline V gene data show CDR1 as SQVTM and CDR2 as ANQGSEA.

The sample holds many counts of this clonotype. The CDR3 DNA follows: TGTGCCAGCAGTTACTCGGCCAGCGGGAGGGAGACCCAGTACTTC. Protein sequence: CASSYSASGRETQYF. V usage is TRBV6-5 and J usage is TRBJ2-5; 9 nucleotides align to TRBD2. V lost 0 bases to trimming and J lost 5 bases; unmatched junction nucleotides: 4. CDR3 size: 15 residues. Germline V lookup: CDR1 MNHEY, CDR2 SVGAGI.

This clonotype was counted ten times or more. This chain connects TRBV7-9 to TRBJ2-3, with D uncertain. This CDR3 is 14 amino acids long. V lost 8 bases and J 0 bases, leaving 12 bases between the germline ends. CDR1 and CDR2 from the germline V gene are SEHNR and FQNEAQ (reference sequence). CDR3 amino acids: CASVASPSTDTQYF. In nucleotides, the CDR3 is TGTGCCAGCGTGGCCAGCCCGAGCACAGATACGCAGTATTTT. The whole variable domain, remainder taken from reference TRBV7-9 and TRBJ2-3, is DTGVSQNPRHKITKRGQNVTFRCDPISEHNRLYWYRQTLGQGPEFLTYFQNEAQLEKSRLLSDRFSAERPKGSFSTLEIQRTEQGDSAMYLCASVASPSTDTQYFGPGTRLTVL.

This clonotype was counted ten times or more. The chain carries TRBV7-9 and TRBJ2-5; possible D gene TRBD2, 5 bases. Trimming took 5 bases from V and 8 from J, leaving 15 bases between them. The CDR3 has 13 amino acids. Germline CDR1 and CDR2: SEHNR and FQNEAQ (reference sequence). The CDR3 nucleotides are TGTGCCAGCAGCGGGAGCGGTTTCGTTACCCAGTACTTC. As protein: CASSGSGFVTQYF.

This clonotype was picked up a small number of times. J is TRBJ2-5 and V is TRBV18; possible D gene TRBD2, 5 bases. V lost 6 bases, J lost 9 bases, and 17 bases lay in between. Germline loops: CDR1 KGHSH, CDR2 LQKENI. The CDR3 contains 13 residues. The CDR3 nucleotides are TGTGCCAGCTCCCGCGCAGACAACGGGGCCCAGTACTTC. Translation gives CASSRADNGAQYF.

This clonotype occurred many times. The DNA for the CDR3 is TGTGCCAGCAGTGACCGGGAAGGCCAGTTCTTC. Protein product: CASSDREGQFF. V is TRBV2 and J is TRBJ2-1; D is perhaps TRBD2 (5 bases). The V end was cut by 3 bases, the J end by 13 bases, with 10 bases between. This CDR3 has 11 amino acids. Germline V CDR1 and CDR2: SNHLY, FYNNEI.

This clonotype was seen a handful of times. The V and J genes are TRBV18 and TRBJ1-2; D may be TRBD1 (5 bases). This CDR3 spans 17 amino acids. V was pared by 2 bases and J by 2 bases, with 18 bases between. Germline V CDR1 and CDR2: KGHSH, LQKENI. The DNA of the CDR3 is TGTGCCAGCTCACCAATTGTGACAGCCCCTATGAACTATGGCTACACCTTC. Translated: CASSPIVTAPMNYGYTF.

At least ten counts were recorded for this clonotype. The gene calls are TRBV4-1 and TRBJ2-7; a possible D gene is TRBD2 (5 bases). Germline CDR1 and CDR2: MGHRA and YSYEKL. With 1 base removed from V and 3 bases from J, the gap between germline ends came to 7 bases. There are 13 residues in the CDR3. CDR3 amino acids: CASSQGGVYEQYF. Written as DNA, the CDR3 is TGCGCCAGCAGCCAAGGGGGAGTCTACGAGCAGTACTTC.

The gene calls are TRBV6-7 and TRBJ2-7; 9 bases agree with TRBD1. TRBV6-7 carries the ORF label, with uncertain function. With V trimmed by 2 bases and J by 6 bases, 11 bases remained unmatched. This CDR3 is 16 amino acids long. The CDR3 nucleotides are TGTGCCAGCAGTTACGCCCGTGGACAGGGGTCTCGCGAGCAGTACTTC. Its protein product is CASSYARGQGSREQYF.

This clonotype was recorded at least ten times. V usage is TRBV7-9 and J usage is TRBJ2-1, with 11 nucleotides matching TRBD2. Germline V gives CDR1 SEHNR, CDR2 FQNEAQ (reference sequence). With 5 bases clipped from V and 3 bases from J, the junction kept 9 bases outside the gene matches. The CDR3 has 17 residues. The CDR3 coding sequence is TGTGCCAGCAGCGTAACCGGGACTAGCGGTCTCTACAATGAGCAGTTCTTC. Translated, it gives CASSVTGTSGLYNEQFF.